This TCR beta chain is drawn from a study of CD8+CD57+ T cells in acquired aplastic anemia. TCR beta VDJ and CDR3 profiling used genomic DNA as template. MiXCR was run by TCRdb on the reads, yielding one entry per CDR3 protein. The table lists over 150,000 distinct CDR3 sequences, 70% to 75% of them singletons. The patients chosen for sequencing had shown expansion of CD8+CD57+ cells (detected by flow cytometry). Therapy had not been given to patients before blood sampling. After removal of 0 bases from V and 1 base from J, the junction contained 10 bases not matched to a gene. CDR1 and CDR2 (germline): DFQATT, SNEGSKA (reference sequence). This CDR3 spans 19 amino acids.

This chain joins TRBV20-1 and TRBJ2-6; 9 positions match TRBD1. The sequencing sample was made of sorted CD4+, CD8+, or CD8+CD57+ T cells (not recorded which) from PBMCs. This TCR came from a human donor with aplastic anemia. DNA of the CDR3: TGCAGTGCTAGAGATAGAGTGGGGACAGGGACATCTGGGGCCAACGTCCTGACTTTC. This codes for CSARDRVGTGTSGANVLTF.